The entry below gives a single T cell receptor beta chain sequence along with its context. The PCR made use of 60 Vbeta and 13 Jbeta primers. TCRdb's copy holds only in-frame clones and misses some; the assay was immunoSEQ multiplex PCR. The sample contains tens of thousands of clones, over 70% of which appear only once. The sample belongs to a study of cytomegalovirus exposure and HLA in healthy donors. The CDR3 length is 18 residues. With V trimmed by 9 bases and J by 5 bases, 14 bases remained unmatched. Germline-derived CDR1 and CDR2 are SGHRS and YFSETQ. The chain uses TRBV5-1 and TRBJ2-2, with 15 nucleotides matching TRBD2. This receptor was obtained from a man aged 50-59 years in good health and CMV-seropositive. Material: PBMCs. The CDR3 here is CATRTSGRGSSRTGELFF. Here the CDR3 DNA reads TGCGCCACCCGGACTAGCGGGAGGGGTAGTTCGCGTACCGGGGAGCTGTTTTTT.